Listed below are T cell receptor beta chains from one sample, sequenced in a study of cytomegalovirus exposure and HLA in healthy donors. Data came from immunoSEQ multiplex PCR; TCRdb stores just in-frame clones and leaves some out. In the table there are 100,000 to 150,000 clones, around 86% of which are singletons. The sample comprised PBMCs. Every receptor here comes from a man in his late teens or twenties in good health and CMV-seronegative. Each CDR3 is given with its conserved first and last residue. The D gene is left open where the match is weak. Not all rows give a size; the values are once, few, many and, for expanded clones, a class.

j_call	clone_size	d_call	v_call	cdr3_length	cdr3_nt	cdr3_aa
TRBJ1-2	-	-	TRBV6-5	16	TGTGCCAGCAGTTACAGTCCGACAGGAGCTAACTATGGCTACACCTTC	CASSYSPTGANYGYTF
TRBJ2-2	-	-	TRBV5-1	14	TGCGCCAGCACCCAAATACAGGGAATCGGGGAGCTGTTTTTT	CASTQIQGIGELFF
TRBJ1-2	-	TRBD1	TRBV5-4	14	TGTGCCAGCAGCTTGGTGGGACAGATCTATGGCTACACCTTC	CASSLVGQIYGYTF
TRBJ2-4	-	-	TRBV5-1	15	TGCGCCAGCAGTTTGGCACAGACTAACCGGGACATTCAGTACTTC	CASSLAQTNRDIQYF
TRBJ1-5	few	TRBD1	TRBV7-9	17	TGTGCCAGCAGCCCCATTGGCCGGGACAGGGTTATGTCGCCCCAGCATTTT	CASSPIGRDRVMSPQHF
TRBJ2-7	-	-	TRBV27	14	TGTGCCAGCAGTTTAGCTAGGAGGGTTTCCGAGCAGTACTTC	CASSLARRVSEQYF
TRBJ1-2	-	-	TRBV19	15	TGTGCCAGTAGTTACGTGACGGGGGAGGGGTATGGCTACACCTTC	CASSYVTGEGYGYTF
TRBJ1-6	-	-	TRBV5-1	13	TGCGCCAGCAGAAGGGAGCTAAATTCACCCCTCCACTTT	CASRRELNSPLHF
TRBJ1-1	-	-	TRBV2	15	TGTGCCAGCAACCTGGCGGGCCCGGCTTGGGAAGGGGCTTTCTTT	CASNLAGPAWEGAFF
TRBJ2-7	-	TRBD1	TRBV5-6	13	TGTGCCAGCAGGACCACAGGGGTGTACGAGCAGTACTTC	CASRTTGVYEQYF
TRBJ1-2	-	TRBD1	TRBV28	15	TGTGCCCACTCCGAGACAGGGGGCGCTTTCTATGGCTACACCTTC	CAHSETGGAFYGYTF
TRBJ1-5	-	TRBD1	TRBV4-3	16	TGCGCCAGCAGCCAAGGGCTAGGGGGCCCCAATCAGCCCCAGCATTTT	CASSQGLGGPNQPQHF
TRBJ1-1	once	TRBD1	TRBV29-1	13	TGCAGCGTTGGAGGGACAGGGGGCACTGAAGCTTTCTTT	CSVGGTGGTEAFF